These 28 T cell receptor beta chains share one sample of origin, sequenced in a study of siplizumab effects on memory and regulatory T cells. Produced via immunoSEQ multiplex PCR; TCRdb's table is partial and in-frame only. The top ten clones hold approximately 0.58% of a sample with roughly 97,000 clones, about 93% of them seen once. Sample: Tregs sorted from blood. These receptors were taken from a human donor in good health.

The genes are TRBV29-1 and TRBJ1-1; D not certain. This CDR3 has 13 amino acids. Germline assignment: CDR1 SQVTM and CDR2 ANQGSEA. Between the trimmed V and J ends, which lost 7 bases and 10 bases, there was a span of 22 bases. CDR3 sequence: CSAAPLAQGPAFF. CDR3 in DNA: TGCAGCGCCGCACCGTTGGCCCAAGGCCCAGCTTTCTTT.

This sequence joins TRBV29-1 and TRBJ2-1; 7 nucleotides align to TRBD2. Unmatched junction bases numbered 13, after V lost 7 bases and J lost 7 bases. CDR1 is SQVTM, CDR2 ANQGSEA, per germline. There are 14 residues in the CDR3. CDR3 in amino acids: CSAYRDYLGNEQFF. The CDR3 DNA reads TGCAGCGCGTACCGGGACTACCTGGGGAATGAGCAGTTCTTC.

The rearrangement uses TRBV7-3 and TRBJ2-3, with 8 nucleotides matching TRBD2. This CDR3 contains 15 residues. J was trimmed by 6 bases and V by 4 bases; bases with no gene match: 9. Per the germline V gene, CDR1 is SGHTA and CDR2 is FQGTGA. CDR3 residues: CASSSGLAVFDTQYF. The DNA of the CDR3 is TGTGCCAGCAGCTCCGGACTAGCTGTGTTTGATACGCAGTATTTT.

The chain is built from TRBV5-5 and TRBJ2-1, with 7 bases fitting TRBD2. The J segment lost 7 bases and the V segment lost 1 base, leaving 14 bases of the junction unmatched. There are 17 residues in the CDR3. Germline V gene sequence: CDR1 SGHKS, CDR2 YYEKEE (reference sequence). CDR3 coding DNA: TGTGCCAGCAGCTTGTCTAGCGGAGGAGGTCTCTGGAATGAGCAGTTCTTC. Translation: CASSLSSGGGLWNEQFF.

V gene TRBV30 combines with J gene TRBJ2-7; D remains unclear. CDR1 is GTSNPN, CDR2 SVGIG, per germline (reference sequence). The CDR3 is 11 amino acids. V lost 2 bases and J lost 1, with 3 bases in between. The CDR3 loop reads CAWSLSYEQYF. CDR3 sequence (DNA): TGTGCCTGGAGTTTGTCCTACGAGCAGTACTTC.

The chain uses TRBV5-1 and TRBJ2-7; TRBD2 aligns across 7 bases. Trimming took 4 bases from V and 9 from J; bases not matched to a gene: 10. This CDR3 is 13 amino acids long. Germline V gene lookup returns CDR1 SGHRS and CDR2 YFSETQ. CDR3 DNA: TGCGCCAGCAGCCCGCCTGGACTAGTCGGGCAGTACTTC. It codes for CASSPPGLVGQYF.

This chain connects TRBV5-1 to TRBJ1-6; 9 nucleotides match TRBD1. With 0 bases clipped from V and 12 bases from J, the junction kept 4 bases outside the gene matches. The CDR3 is 14 residues long. CDR1 SGHRS and CDR2 YFSETQ come from the germline V gene. The CDR3 spells CASSLERQGGPLHF. DNA of the CDR3: TGCGCCAGCAGCTTGGAGAGACAGGGGGGACCCCTCCACTTT.

V is TRBV16 and J is TRBJ1-5, with D hard to call. The CDR3 covers 14 residues. The ends were cut back, 5 bases at V and 7 bases at J, with 15 bases in the middle. The germline V gene has CDR1 KGHSY and CDR2 FQNENV. The CDR3 sequence: CASSEASVVQPQHF. CDR3 nucleotides: TGTGCCAGCAGCGAAGCCTCAGTGGTCCAGCCCCAGCATTTT.

In DNA form, the CDR3 reads TGTGCCAGCAGCCGTGGGACTAGCGGGTCTTTCGAGCAGTACTTC. Translation: CASSRGTSGSFEQYF. This chain connects TRBV7-8 to TRBJ2-7; 12 positions match TRBD2. CDR3 length: 15 residues. Looked up from germline, CDR1 is SGHVS and CDR2 is FQNEAQ. V shed 5 bases, J shed 6 bases, and the junction held 8 bases outside the gene matches.

V usage is TRBV18 and J usage is TRBJ1-6; possible D gene TRBD1, 5 bases. The CDR3 has 16 amino acids. Germline V lookup: CDR1 KGHSH, CDR2 LQKENI. V was clipped by 4 bases and J by 7 bases, with 17 bases between them. The CDR3 sequence: CASSRPPGVGNSPLHF. DNA of the CDR3: TGTGCCAGCTCACGGCCCCCGGGGGTGGGGAATTCACCCCTCCACTTT.

The V gene is TRBV5-1, the J gene TRBJ2-2; D is perhaps TRBD1 or TRBD2 (6 bases each). V was pared by 0 bases and J by 2 bases, with 11 bases between. The germline V gene encodes CDR1 SGHRS and CDR2 YFSETQ. CDR3 size: 16 residues. CDR3 sequence reads: CASSLGGGLNTGELFF. Here the CDR3 DNA reads TGCGCCAGCAGCTTGGGAGGGGGACTTAACACCGGGGAGCTGTTTTTT.

The chain uses TRBV30 and TRBJ1-2; unclear D gene. In germline, CDR1 is GTSNPN, CDR2 SVGIG (reference sequence). CDR3 size: 13 residues. The V and J ends lost 5 bases and 8 bases respectively, with 18 bases between them. CDR3 sequence (DNA): TGTGCCTGGGAGAAGGGCCTCTTCCAAGGCTACACCTTC. This codes for CAWEKGLFQGYTF.

This clone was counted once. V gene TRBV27 combines with J gene TRBJ1-1; D gene uncertain. Germline V gives CDR1 MNHEY, CDR2 SMNVEV (reference sequence). V lost 3 bases, J lost 13 bases, and 15 bases lay in between. This CDR3 has 12 amino acids. The CDR3 protein is CASSLGSGEVFF. CDR3 in DNA: TGTGCCAGCAGTTTGGGGTCAGGTGAGGTTTTCTTT.

In this sample, this clone turned up once. The V gene is TRBV19, the J gene TRBJ1-2; D is unresolved. The germline V and J ends were trimmed by 8 bases and 4 bases, with 11 bases remaining between them. Germline loops: CDR1 LNHDA, CDR2 SQIVND (reference sequence). There are 12 residues in the CDR3. The chain's CDR3 is CASRRHLYGYTF. The CDR3 bases are TGTGCCAGTCGAAGACACCTCTATGGCTACACCTTC.

This chain joins TRBV11-2 and TRBJ1-5; D might be TRBD1 (5 bases). V was shortened by 2 bases and J by 7 bases, with 9 bases between the two germline ends. Looked up from germline, CDR1 is SGHAT and CDR2 is FQNNGV. This CDR3 comprises 13 residues. CDR3 coding DNA: TGTGCCAGCAGCTTAAGGGACCGACAGCCCCAGCATTTT. It codes for CASSLRDRQPQHF.

The chain combines TRBV6-1 with TRBJ2-3; 7 nucleotides match TRBD2. This CDR3 has 11 residues. Losses at the gene ends were 8 bases for V and 6 bases for J; bases not matched to a gene: 2. Per the germline V gene, CDR1 is MNHNS and CDR2 is SASEGT. The CDR3 DNA follows: TGTGCCAGCCGGCGGGAGGATACGCAGTATTTT. This sequence encodes CASRREDTQYF.

The chain is built from TRBV30 and TRBJ1-4; D call uncertain. V lost 8 bases and J 7 bases, leaving 17 bases between the germline ends. CDR3 length: 13 residues. The germline CDR1 and CDR2 sequences are GTSNPN and SVGIG (reference sequence). The CDR3 sequence: CAPLFKEGEKLFF. The DNA for the CDR3 is TGTGCCCCTCTCTTCAAGGAGGGTGAAAAACTGTTTTTT.

This clone came up once. J is TRBJ2-2 and V is TRBV7-9; 8 bases agree with TRBD1. Germline V lookup: CDR1 SEHNR, CDR2 FQNEAQ (reference sequence). This CDR3 region has 14 residues. V shed 8 bases, J shed 3 bases, and the junction held 5 bases outside the gene matches. The CDR3 DNA sequence: TGTGCCAGCGGACAGGGTTTGGACACCGGGGAGCTGTTTTTT. Translating it yields CASGQGLDTGELFF.

The J gene is TRBJ2-1, the V gene TRBV7-3, with D perhaps being TRBD1 or TRBD2 (6 bases each). Germline lookup yields CDR1 SGHTA and CDR2 FQGTGA. V gave up 3 bases and J gave up 8 bases, with 14 bases separating them. The length of the CDR3 is 14 residues. This CDR3 is CASSFRGGIDEQFF. CDR3 nucleotide sequence: TGTGCCAGCAGCTTCAGGGGCGGGATCGATGAGCAGTTCTTC.

The chain employs TRBV29-1 and TRBJ1-1; tentatively, D is TRBD1 (5 bases). The CDR3 has 13 amino acids. With 4 bases removed from V and 5 bases from J, the gap between germline ends came to 14 bases. CDR1 and CDR2 (germline): SQVTM, ANQGSEA. As DNA, the CDR3 is TGCAGCGTTGGGAAAAGGGGTTGGACTGAAGCTTTCTTT. It specifies CSVGKRGWTEAFF.

The rearrangement joins TRBV19 to TRBJ2-3; 7 nucleotides align to TRBD2. Germline lookup yields CDR1 LNHDA and CDR2 SQIVND (reference sequence). The length of the CDR3 is 15 residues. The J segment lost 2 bases and the V segment lost 6 bases, leaving 8 bases of the junction unmatched. CDR3 protein: CASRLRAGTTDTQYF. CDR3 in DNA: TGTGCCAGTAGGCTTAGAGCGGGAACCACAGATACGCAGTATTTT.

The chain recombines TRBV4-1 with TRBJ1-4, with 9 nucleotides matching TRBD1. This CDR3 region has 18 residues. The germline CDR1 and CDR2 sequences are MGHRA and YSYEKL. V trimming: 3 bases; J trimming: 4 bases; junction bases outside the gene matches: 12. The CDR3 protein is CASSQKTRDRVLNEKLFF. The CDR3 DNA is TGCGCCAGCAGCCAGAAAACCCGGGACAGGGTGCTTAATGAAAAACTGTTTTTT.

V is TRBV9 and J is TRBJ1-2, with TRBD1 as a possible D gene (5 bases). Germline CDR1 and CDR2: SGDLS and YYNGEE. The CDR3 length is 16 residues. Trimming took 3 bases from V and 4 from J, leaving 19 bases between them. The CDR3 DNA reads as TGTGCCAGCAGCGCTTCGACCAGACAGTTTGGCTATGGCTACACCTTC. It specifies CASSASTRQFGYGYTF.

The chain joins TRBV18 to TRBJ1-1; TRBD1 is a possible D gene (6 bases). The CDR3 length is 14 residues. V was cut by 3 bases and J by 5 bases, with 13 bases left in between. Germline V CDR1 and CDR2: KGHSH, LQKENI. Here the CDR3 reads CASSPTGWLTEAFF. As DNA, the CDR3 is TGTGCCAGCTCACCTACAGGGTGGTTAACTGAAGCTTTCTTT.

V and J are TRBV5-1 and TRBJ2-2; D possibly corresponds to TRBD1 (6 bases). The CDR3 has 15 amino acids. Between the trimmed V and J ends, which lost 1 base and 3 bases, there was a span of 10 bases. Germline V gives CDR1 SGHRS, CDR2 YFSETQ. This CDR3 reads CASSLSGQYTGELFF. In nucleotides, the CDR3 is TGCGCCAGCAGCTTGTCCGGACAGTACACCGGGGAGCTGTTTTTT.

The V and J genes are TRBV9 and TRBJ2-3, with D possibly matching TRBD2 (6 bases). Per germline, CDR1 SGDLS and CDR2 YYNGEE. V lost 0 bases, J lost 5 bases, and 10 bases lay in between. The CDR3 is 14 amino acids. The CDR3 protein is CASSVGTGGDTQYF. The CDR3 DNA sequence: TGTGCCAGCAGCGTAGGAACCGGGGGAGATACGCAGTATTTT.

V and J are TRBV6-5 and TRBJ1-1, with TRBD1 as a possible D gene (5 bases). Trimming cost V 0 bases and J 4 bases, with 12 bases left between them. The CDR3 totals 15 residues. Per the germline V gene, CDR1 is MNHEY and CDR2 is SVGAGI. The CDR3 DNA is TGTGCCAGCAGTTACTCGATATCGGGGCGCACTGAAGCTTTCTTT. Its protein product is CASSYSISGRTEAFF.

This chain connects TRBV21-1 to TRBJ1-2; the D segment call TRBD1 is taken from the table without a DNA check. TRBV21-1 is a recognized pseudogene. The CDR3 sequence is 16 residues long. CDR3 protein: CASSPGGTGVNYGYTF. The DNA of the CDR3 is TGTGCCAGCAGCCCAGGGGGAACGGGTGTTAACTATGGCTACACCTTC.